This note documents a single T cell receptor beta chain sequence. What it binds is unknown. These data come from a study of beta chain features in type 1 diabetes. Study-level points and caveats: In all four CD4+ subsets, TCRB CDR3 length was significantly, moderately reduced in type 1 diabetes.

What was sequenced were expressed TCRB transcripts, since all of the isolated RNA had been reverse transcribed. The assay was immunoSEQ multiplex PCR, and TCRdb's table has in-frame clones only and misses some. The sample lists 85,000 to 110,000 clones, 25% to 35% occurring once. Germline V gives CDR1 LNHDA, CDR2 SQIVND (reference sequence). CDR3 length: 13 amino acids. V lost 7 bases and J lost 5, with 14 bases in between. This clonotype was obtained from a woman younger than 35 with type 1 diabetes. Sequenced: central memory CD4+ T cells from blood. The chain is built from TRBV19 and TRBJ1-1, with D maybe TRBD1 (6 bases). The CDR3 sequence is CASNAGARTEAFF. The CDR3 DNA reads as TGTGCCAGTAACGCAGGGGCAAGAACTGAAGCTTTCTTT.